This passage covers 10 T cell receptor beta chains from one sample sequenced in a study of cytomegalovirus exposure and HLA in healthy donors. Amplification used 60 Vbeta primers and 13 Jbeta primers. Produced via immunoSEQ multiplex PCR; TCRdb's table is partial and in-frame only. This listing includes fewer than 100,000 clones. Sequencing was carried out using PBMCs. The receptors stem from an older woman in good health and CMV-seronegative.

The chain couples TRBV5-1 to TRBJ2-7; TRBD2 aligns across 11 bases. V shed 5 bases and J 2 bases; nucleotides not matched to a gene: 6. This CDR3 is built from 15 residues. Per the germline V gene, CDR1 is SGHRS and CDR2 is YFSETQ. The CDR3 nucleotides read TGCGCCAGCAGGGCCGGGACTAGCGGTCCCTACGAGCAGTACTTC. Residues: CASRAGTSGPYEQYF.

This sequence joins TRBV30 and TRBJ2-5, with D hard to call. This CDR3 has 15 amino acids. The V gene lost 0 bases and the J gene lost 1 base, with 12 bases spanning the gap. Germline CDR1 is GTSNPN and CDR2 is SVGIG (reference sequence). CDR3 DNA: TGTGCCTGGAGTGTCCCGACGACACTCCAAGAGACCCAGTACTTC. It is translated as CAWSVPTTLQETQYF.

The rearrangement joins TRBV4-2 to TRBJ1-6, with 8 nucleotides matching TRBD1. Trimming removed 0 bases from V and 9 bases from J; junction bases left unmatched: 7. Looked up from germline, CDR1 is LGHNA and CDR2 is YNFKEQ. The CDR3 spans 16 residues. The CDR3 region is CASSQDYDRGSSPLHF. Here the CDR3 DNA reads TGTGCCAGCAGCCAAGACTACGACAGGGGCAGTTCACCCCTCCACTTT.

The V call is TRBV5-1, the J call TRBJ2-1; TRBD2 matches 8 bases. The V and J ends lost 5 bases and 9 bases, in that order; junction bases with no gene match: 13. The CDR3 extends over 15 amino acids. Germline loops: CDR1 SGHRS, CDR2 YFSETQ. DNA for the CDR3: TGCGCCAGCAGGATAGGACTAGCATTACCGGGTGAGCAGTTCTTC. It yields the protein CASRIGLALPGEQFF.

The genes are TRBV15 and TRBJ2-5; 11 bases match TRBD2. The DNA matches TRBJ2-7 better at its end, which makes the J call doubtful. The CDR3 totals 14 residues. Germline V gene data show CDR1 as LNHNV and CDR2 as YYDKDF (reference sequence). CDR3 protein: CATSSLAGGGEQYF. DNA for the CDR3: TGTGCCACCAGCAGTTTAGCGGGAGGGGGCGAGCAGTACTTC.

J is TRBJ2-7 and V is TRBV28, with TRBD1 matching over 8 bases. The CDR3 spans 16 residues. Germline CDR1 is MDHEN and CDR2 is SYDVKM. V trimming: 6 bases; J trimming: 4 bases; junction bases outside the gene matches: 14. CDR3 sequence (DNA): TGTGCCAGCAGGCGGGACAGGAACTCTCAACTTTACGAGCAGTACTTC. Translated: CASRRDRNSQLYEQYF.

The CDR3 loop is CASSGGGPGTGGTEAFF. The CDR3 DNA follows: TGTGCCAGCAGTGGCGGGGGTCCCGGGACAGGGGGCACTGAAGCTTTCTTT. This chain links TRBV27 with TRBJ1-1, with 11 positions matching TRBD1. Per germline, CDR1 MNHEY and CDR2 SMNVEV (reference sequence). V trimming: 5 bases; J trimming: 4 bases; junction bases outside the gene matches: 12. The CDR3 runs to 17 residues.

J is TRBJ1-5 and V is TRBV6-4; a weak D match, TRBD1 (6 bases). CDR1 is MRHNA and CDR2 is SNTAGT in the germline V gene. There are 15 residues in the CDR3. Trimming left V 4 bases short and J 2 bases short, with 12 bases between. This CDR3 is CASSASDSRNQPQHF. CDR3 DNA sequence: TGTGCCAGCAGTGCCTCGGACAGCCGCAATCAGCCCCAGCATTTT.

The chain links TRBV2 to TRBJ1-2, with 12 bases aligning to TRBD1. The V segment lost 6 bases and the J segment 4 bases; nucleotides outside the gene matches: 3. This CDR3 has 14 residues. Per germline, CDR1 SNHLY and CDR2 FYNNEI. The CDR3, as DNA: TGTGCCAGCAGGGGGACAGGGGGCGGCTATGGCTACACCTTC. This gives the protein CASRGTGGGYGYTF. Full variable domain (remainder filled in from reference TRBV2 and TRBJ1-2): EPEVTQTPSHQVTQMGQEVILRCVPISNHLYFYWYRQILGQKVEFLVSFYNNEISEKSEIFDDQFSVERPDGSNFTLKIRSTKLEDSAMYFCASRGTGGGYGYTFGSGTRLTVV.

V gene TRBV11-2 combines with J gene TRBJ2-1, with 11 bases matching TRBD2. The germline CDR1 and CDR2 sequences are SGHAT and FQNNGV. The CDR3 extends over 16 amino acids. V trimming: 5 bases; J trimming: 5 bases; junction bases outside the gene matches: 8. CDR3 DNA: TGTGCCAGCAGCCGCCTTAGCGGGAGGGGAAACAATGAGCAGTTCTTC. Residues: CASSRLSGRGNNEQFF. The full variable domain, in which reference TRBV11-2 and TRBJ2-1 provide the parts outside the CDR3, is EAGVAQSPRYKIIEKRQSVAFWCNPISGHATLYWYQQILGQGPKLLIQFQNNGVVDDSQLPKDRFSAERLKGVDSTLKIQPAKLEDSAVYLCASSRLSGRGNNEQFFGPGTRLTVL.